The 32 T cell receptor beta chains reported below all come from one sample, sequenced in a study of T cells in Graves' hyperthyroidism and ophthalmopathy. Template material for amplifying TCR beta CDR3 regions consisted of RNA transcripts. Primed by the HTBI set, a first-round RT-PCR was run on the TCR CDR3. TCRdb itself ran the multiplex PCR reads through MiXCR, one entry per CDR3 protein. The repertoire includes approximately 740,000 distinct CDR3 sequences, about 14% of them detected once, and roughly a tenth sits in the top ten. Sequences were obtained from blood. These receptors originate from a young woman with Graves' hyperthyroidism.

This clonotype was recorded a few times. The chain employs TRBV6-2 or TRBV6-3 and TRBJ1-6, with D unclear. The germline V and J ends were trimmed by 0 bases and 4 bases, with 10 bases remaining between them. The CDR3 has 16 amino acids. CDR1 is MNHEY and CDR2 is SVGEGT in the germline V gene. The CDR3 nucleotides read TGTGCCAGCAGTTACTCGACGTCGGTTTATAATTCACCCCTCCACTTT. Translated, it gives CASSYSTSVYNSPLHF.

This clonotype appeared many times. The chain joins TRBV11-2 to TRBJ2-1, with a tentative D call TRBD2 (5 bases). V shed 5 bases and J shed 0 bases, with 17 bases lying between them. Germline V gene lookup returns CDR1 SGHAT and CDR2 FQNNGV. The CDR3 covers 17 residues. The DNA of the CDR3 is TGTGCCAGCAGCATCCCCCCTCCGGCGGGCTCCTACAATGAGCAGTTCTTC. It translates to CASSIPPPAGSYNEQFF.

This chain uses TRBV4-1 with TRBJ2-1, with D perhaps TRBD1 or TRBD2 (5 bases each). CDR3 size: 12 residues. Germline CDR1 and CDR2: MGHRA and YSYEKL. The V gene lost 4 bases and the J gene lost 12 bases, with 13 bases spanning the gap. CDR3 in amino acids: CASSPREGWQFF. The CDR3 coding sequence is TGCGCCAGCAGCCCTCGAGAGGGGTGGCAGTTCTTC.

This clonotype was observed many times. The chain employs TRBV30 and TRBJ1-5; D is unclear. CDR3 length: 13 residues. Germline values: CDR1 GTSNPN, CDR2 SVGIG (reference sequence). V lost 4 bases and J lost 3, with 10 bases in between. Here the CDR3 reads CAWNGEVNQPQHF. CDR3 in DNA: TGTGCCTGGAACGGGGAGGTCAATCAGCCCCAGCATTTT.

This clonotype appeared a few times. This rearrangement joins TRBV29-1 to TRBJ2-5, with TRBD2 as a possible D gene (6 bases). Germline loops: CDR1 SQVTM, CDR2 ANQGSEA. V was cut by 7 bases and J by 5 bases, with 14 bases left in between. The CDR3 is 12 amino acids. The CDR3: CSAKFGGETQYF. The CDR3 region has the DNA TGCAGCGCCAAATTTGGAGGGGAGACCCAGTACTTC.

This clonotype was observed at least ten times. The chain employs TRBV20-1 and TRBJ2-7; TRBD2 agrees at 7 bases. V dropped 6 bases and J dropped 4; count of bases not matched to a gene: 12. The CDR3 totals 14 residues. From germline, CDR1 is DFQATT and CDR2 SNEGSKA (reference sequence). For the CDR3, the DNA is TGCAGTGCACAAACGGGCGGGAGTGGGTACGAGCAGTACTTC. Its protein is CSAQTGGSGYEQYF.

This clonotype was seen repeatedly, ten times or more. Here the CDR3 DNA reads TGTGCCGGCTCTCGGGCTTTCGAGACCCAGTACTTC. It yields the protein CAGSRAFETQYF. J is TRBJ2-5 and V is TRBV2; D is uncertain. CDR1 is SNHLY, CDR2 FYNNEI, per germline. This CDR3 spans 12 amino acids. V dropped 11 bases and J dropped 5 bases, with 15 bases sitting between them. The full variable domain, with the rest looked up from reference TRBV2 and TRBJ2-5, is EPEVTQTPSHQVTQMGQEVILRCVPISNHLYFYWYRQILGQKVEFLVSFYNNEISEKSEIFDDQFSVERPDGSNFTLKIRSTKLEDSAMYFCAGSRAFETQYFGPGTRLLVL.

This clonotype was seen at least ten times. The chain joins TRBV29-1 to TRBJ1-1; 12 bases align to TRBD1. CDR1 and CDR2 (germline): SQVTM, ANQGSEA. The ends lost 0 bases at V and 4 bases at J; junction bases unmatched: 6. The CDR3 runs 16 residues. The CDR3 sequence is CSVEDRDRGLLTEAFF. In nucleotides, the CDR3 is TGCAGCGTTGAAGATCGGGACAGGGGGCTTCTCACTGAAGCTTTCTTT.

The table lists this clonotype with a few counts. V is TRBV27 and J is TRBJ1-4; D might be TRBD1 (6 bases). Germline lookup yields CDR1 MNHEY and CDR2 SMNVEV (reference sequence). This CDR3 has 17 residues. The V end was cut by 5 bases, the J end by 0 bases, with 16 bases between. CDR3 coding DNA: TGTGCCAGCAGTCAGGTCGGGGGCCCAGCAACTAATGAAAAACTGTTTTTT. Its protein product is CASSQVGGPATNEKLFF.

At least ten counts were recorded for this clonotype. The CDR3, as DNA: TGTGCCAGCAGCCAATGGGGTAACTATGGCTACACCTTC. It codes for CASSQWGNYGYTF. The chain recombines TRBV13 with TRBJ1-2, with D unresolved. The CDR3 loop spans 13 amino acids. The V gene's germline CDR1 is PRHDT and CDR2 FYEKMQ (reference sequence). The V end was cut by 5 bases, the J end by 1 base, with 8 bases between.

The chain employs TRBV10-3 and TRBJ2-1, with D hard to call. The V end was cut by 4 bases, the J end by 5 bases, with 24 bases between. Germline V gives CDR1 ENHRY, CDR2 SYGVKD. The CDR3 loop spans 18 amino acids. The DNA of the CDR3 is TGTGCCATCAGTGGGCTTATCGACTCATATCGACCTGACAATGAGCAGTTCTTC. Translating it yields CAISGLIDSYRPDNEQFF.

In its sample, this clonotype was seen many times. The gene calls are TRBV19 and TRBJ1-1, with TRBD1 identical over 11 bases. Per the germline V gene, CDR1 is LNHDA and CDR2 is SQIVND (reference sequence). The CDR3 length is 15 residues. With 4 bases clipped from V and 3 bases from J, the junction kept 4 bases outside the gene matches. The DNA for the CDR3 is TGTGCCAGTAGTAATCCGGGACAGGGGGACACTGAAGCTTTCTTT. Protein: CASSNPGQGDTEAFF.

The chain links TRBV5-8 to TRBJ1-1; D gene uncertain. The CDR3 sequence is 12 residues long. Trimming removed 3 bases from V and 7 bases from J, with 10 bases in between. The germline V gene has CDR1 SGHTS and CDR2 YDEGEE. The CDR3 reads CASSSFPSEAFF. The CDR3 DNA reads TGTGCCAGCAGCTCTTTCCCAAGTGAAGCTTTCTTT.

This clonotype was seen at least ten times. The CDR3 here is CASSYRGNTEAFF. For the CDR3, the DNA is TGTGCCAGCAGTTACAGGGGGAACACTGAAGCTTTCTTT. The rearrangement links TRBV6-6 to TRBJ1-1, with D tentatively TRBD1 (5 bases). Trimming took 2 bases from V and 1 from J, leaving 5 bases between them. The CDR3 loop spans 13 amino acids. Germline CDR1 reads MNHNY; CDR2 reads SVGAGI (reference sequence).

The chain is built from TRBV5-5 and TRBJ1-4; no definite D call. The germline V gene has CDR1 SGHKS and CDR2 YYEKEE (reference sequence). V shed 1 base and J shed 5 bases, with 15 bases lying between them. This CDR3 contains 16 residues. CDR3 sequence (DNA): TGTGCCAGCAGCTTGCTGCCCCTCACGTGGAATGAAAAACTGTTTTTT. It encodes CASSLLPLTWNEKLFF.

In its sample, this clonotype was seen many times. The chain couples TRBV2 to TRBJ1-5; 7 bases fit TRBD1. Per the germline V gene, CDR1 is SNHLY and CDR2 is FYNNEI. This CDR3 comprises 14 residues. The junction had 8 bases not matched to a gene; V was cut back by 8 bases and J by 4 bases. The CDR3 loop reads CASGGQVANQPQHF. Written as DNA, the CDR3 is TGTGCCAGCGGAGGACAGGTGGCGAATCAGCCCCAGCATTTT.

This clonotype has a count of ten or more. V and J are TRBV5-1 and TRBJ2-1; 8 positions match TRBD2. Germline values: CDR1 SGHRS, CDR2 YFSETQ. The ends lost 5 bases at V and 2 bases at J; junction bases unmatched: 15. This CDR3 is built from 18 residues. The CDR3 DNA sequence: TGCGCCAGCAGTTTAGTCCCCAGCGGGAGCCTAACCTACAATGAGCAGTTCTTC. Translating it yields CASSLVPSGSLTYNEQFF.

With regard to this clonotype: The germline gene is not matched at one end of the junction; a read error may be the cause. The rearrangement uses TRBV6-4 and TRBJ2-1, with D uncertain. Germline CDR1 and CDR2: MRHNA and SNTAGT. The CDR3 loop spans 14 amino acids. CDR3 coding DNA: TGTGCCAGCAGTGACTCTGTTCCCCCCAATGAGCAGCTCTTC. This gives the protein CASSDSVPPNEQLF.

For this clonotype: A much larger clone sits a single nucleotide away, making a read error possible. The genes are TRBV3-1 and TRBJ1-2, with 10 bases fitting TRBD1. Germline V gene lookup returns CDR1 LGHDT and CDR2 YNNKEL (reference sequence). The CDR3 extends over 14 amino acids. The CDR3 DNA reads TGTGCCAGCAGCCAGTTGGGACAGGGGAATGGCCACACCTTC. Translated, it gives CASSQLGQGNGHTF.

V gene TRBV7-9 combines with J gene TRBJ1-2, with 10 bases aligning to TRBD1. After removal of 3 bases from V and 7 bases from J, the junction contained 2 bases not matched to a gene. This CDR3 has 13 amino acids. Germline V gives CDR1 SEHNR, CDR2 FQNEAQ (reference sequence). In DNA, the CDR3 is TGTGCCAGCAGCTTGACAGGGGGCCTTGGCTACACCTTC. This encodes CASSLTGGLGYTF. Combining the CDR3 with reference TRBV7-9 and TRBJ1-2 gives the whole variable domain DTGVSQNPRHKITKRGQNVTFRCDPISEHNRLYWYRQTLGQGPEFLTYFQNEAQLEKSRLLSDRFSAERPKGSFSTLEIQRTEQGDSAMYLCASSLTGGLGYTFGSGTRLTVV.

This clonotype has a handful of counts. This rearrangement joins TRBV4-2 to TRBJ2-7, with a tentative D call TRBD2 (6 bases). The CDR3 loop spans 15 amino acids. Trimming cost V 0 bases and J 4 bases, with 13 bases left between them. The germline V gene has CDR1 LGHNA and CDR2 YNFKEQ. This chain's CDR3 is CASSQDAGTQYEQYF. CDR3 DNA sequence: TGTGCCAGCAGCCAAGACGCCGGGACTCAATACGAGCAGTACTTC.

The chain recombines TRBV6-1 with TRBJ2-7, with 7 bases identical to TRBD1. The CDR3 consists of 13 residues. The V gene's germline CDR1 is MNHNS and CDR2 SASEGT. V shed 10 bases and J 3 bases; nucleotides not matched to a gene: 9. The CDR3 nucleotides are TGTGCCACCTTAGAGGACAGGAACTACGAGCAGTACTTC. Its translation is CATLEDRNYEQYF.

The V call is TRBV2, the J call TRBJ2-7; D gene uncertain. The CDR3 is made up of 14 amino acids. Germline CDR1 is SNHLY and CDR2 is FYNNEI. V lost 3 bases, J lost 0 bases, and 9 bases lay in between. CDR3 nucleotide sequence: TGTGCCAGCAGTGACGTCATAGTCTCCTACGAGCAGTACTTC. Its translation: CASSDVIVSYEQYF.

This clonotype appeared many times. The chain has TRBV20-1 and TRBJ2-5; D gene ambiguous. Germline V gene lookup returns CDR1 DFQATT and CDR2 SNEGSKA (reference sequence). Trimming cost V 2 bases and J 4 bases, with 5 bases left between them. The CDR3 extends over 11 amino acids. The CDR3: CSARQIETQYF. DNA of the CDR3: TGCAGTGCTAGACAGATAGAGACCCAGTACTTC.

This clonotype is a singleton in its sample. The gene calls are TRBV5-1 and TRBJ2-6; 7 nucleotides line up with TRBD1. Trimming removed 4 bases from V and 0 bases from J; junction bases left unmatched: 7. Germline lookup yields CDR1 SGHRS and CDR2 YFSETQ. The CDR3 loop spans 17 amino acids. CDR3 sequence: CASSQGVLISGANVLTF. The CDR3 DNA reads as TGCGCCAGCAGCCAGGGGGTGCTAATCTCTGGGGCCAACGTCCTGACTTTC.

The genes are TRBV11-3 and TRBJ1-1; TRBD1 might be the D (6 bases). Germline V gene lookup returns CDR1 SGHNT and CDR2 YENEEA. The CDR3 sequence is 12 residues long. CDR3 region: CVSSRGLSEAFF. The DNA of the CDR3 is TGTGTCTCCTCGCGGGGGCTCTCTGAAGCTTTCTTT.

The CDR3 is CASSYDATYEQYF. In nucleotides, the CDR3 is TGTGCCAGCAGTTACGATGCTACCTACGAGCAGTACTTC. The rearrangement uses TRBV6-6 and TRBJ2-7; no clear D. V was clipped by 2 bases and J by 2 bases, with 7 bases between them. Germline CDR1 reads MNHNY; CDR2 reads SVGAGI (reference sequence). The CDR3 has 13 residues.

This clonotype was counted at least ten times. The J gene is TRBJ1-1, the V gene TRBV18; 11 nucleotides agree with TRBD1. In germline, CDR1 is KGHSH, CDR2 LQKENI. This CDR3 contains 17 residues. Germline trimming cut 3 bases from V and 4 bases from J; bases unmatched to any gene: 10. CDR3 DNA sequence: TGTGCCAGCTCACCCGCATTTGTGGGGACAGGGGGCACTGAAGCTTTCTTT. This translates into CASSPAFVGTGGTEAFF.

This clonotype came up many times. The V call is TRBV7-8, the J call TRBJ2-7; D not certain. Looked up from germline, CDR1 is SGHVS and CDR2 is FQNEAQ. Between the trimmed V and J ends, which lost 1 base and 3 bases, there was a span of 10 bases. The CDR3 is 14 residues long. The CDR3 loop reads CASSLVVGFYEQYF. CDR3 bases: TGTGCCAGCAGCTTAGTAGTAGGGTTCTACGAGCAGTACTTC.

This chain connects TRBV28 to TRBJ1-2; D is uncertain. The germline V gene has CDR1 MDHEN and CDR2 SYDVKM. V was cut by 3 bases and J by 4 bases, with 9 bases left in between. The CDR3 is 13 amino acids. CDR3 nucleotides: TGTGCCAGCAGTTTCCAGCCGTCCTATGGCTACACCTTC. Protein sequence: CASSFQPSYGYTF.

Many counts were recorded for this clonotype. V usage is TRBV3-1 and J usage is TRBJ1-3, with D uncertain. The CDR3 has 14 amino acids. V was shortened by 2 bases and J by 1 base, with 6 bases between the two germline ends. Looked up from germline, CDR1 is LGHDT and CDR2 is YNNKEL (reference sequence). CDR3 amino acids: CASSQKGSGNTIYF. Written as DNA, the CDR3 is TGTGCCAGCAGCCAAAAGGGTTCTGGAAACACCATATATTTT.

The rearrangement uses TRBV6-1 and TRBJ2-7; TRBD2 matches 12 bases. V lost 7 bases to trimming and J lost 3 bases; unmatched junction nucleotides: 1. The CDR3 is 13 amino acids. Germline CDR1 and CDR2: MNHNS and SASEGT. The CDR3 DNA follows: TGTGCCAGCAAGACTAGCGGGAGCTACGAGCAGTACTTC. Residues: CASKTSGSYEQYF.